These 14 T cell receptor beta chains share one sample of origin, sequenced in a study of OX40 agonist ivuxolimab in advanced cancers. The data were produced by immunoSEQ multiplex PCR, yet TCRdb's version contains in-frame clones alone and is incomplete. This repertoire shows approximately 49,000 clones, 70% to 90% found once; its top ten account for more than 8.5%. This specimen was CD4+ or CD8+ T cells sorted from blood, taken in a trial of the OX40 agonist ivuxolimab. Every receptor here comes from an adult with an advanced solid tumor such as melanoma, head and neck, liver or kidney cancer.

The CDR3 sequence is CASSGRKQLGDTQYF. The CDR3 region has the DNA TGTGCCAGCTCGGGAAGGAAGCAGTTGGGTGATACGCAGTATTTT. The chain joins TRBV18 to TRBJ2-3; no definite D call. Germline V gives CDR1 KGHSH, CDR2 LQKENI. The CDR3 is 15 residues long. The V gene lost 6 bases and the J gene lost 6 bases, with 19 bases spanning the gap.

This chain connects TRBV6-5 to TRBJ1-2; D might be TRBD1 (6 bases). This CDR3 contains 14 residues. The V gene lost 4 bases and the J gene lost 2 bases, with 11 bases spanning the gap. CDR1 MNHEY and CDR2 SVGAGI come from the germline V gene. As DNA, the CDR3 is TGTGCCAGCAGTTTTGTAAGGGGGAACTATGGCTACACCTTC. Protein product: CASSFVRGNYGYTF.

The rearrangement uses TRBV4-2 and TRBJ2-3; 10 bases are shared with TRBD2. Germline CDR1 LGHNA, CDR2 YNFKEQ. V shed 0 bases and J 6 bases; nucleotides not matched to a gene: 12. The length of the CDR3 is 18 residues. CDR3 bases: TGTGCCAGCAGCCAAGATCGCCTGAGCGGGAGGGCCGGGGATACGCAGTATTTT. This sequence encodes CASSQDRLSGRAGDTQYF.

This sequence joins TRBV4-1 and TRBJ2-3; the D gene is possibly TRBD2 (5 bases). The CDR3 is 15 amino acids. Germline CDR1 and CDR2: MGHRA and YSYEKL. Deletions cut 1 base from V and 5 bases from J, with 13 bases between. CDR3 protein: CASSQGVLALDTQYF. In DNA form, the CDR3 reads TGCGCCAGCAGCCAAGGGGTCCTAGCATTAGATACGCAGTATTTT.

The chain joins TRBV6-5 to TRBJ2-1, with 13 bases matching TRBD2. This CDR3 is 16 amino acids long. The germline V gene has CDR1 MNHEY and CDR2 SVGAGI. The trim removed 4 bases at V and 2 bases at J, leaving 2 bases unmatched. The CDR3 loop is CASSSGLAGPYNEQFF. CDR3 bases: TGTGCCAGCAGTTCGGGACTAGCGGGACCCTACAATGAGCAGTTCTTC.

CDR3 residues: CASSSASQGTGTDTQYF. The CDR3 nucleotides are TGTGCCAGCAGCTCCGCAAGTCAGGGGACCGGCACAGATACGCAGTATTTT. V gene TRBV13 combines with J gene TRBJ2-3, with a weak D call TRBD1 (6 bases). Trimming left V 4 bases short and J 1 base short, with 18 bases between. Germline lookup yields CDR1 PRHDT and CDR2 FYEKMQ (reference sequence). CDR3 length: 17 amino acids.

This chain joins TRBV28 and TRBJ2-7; 7 bases match TRBD1. The CDR3 has 15 residues. CDR1 and CDR2 from the germline V gene are MDHEN and SYDVKM. The ends lost 6 bases at V and 10 bases at J; junction bases unmatched: 18. The CDR3 coding sequence is TGTGCCAGCAGCATAGACAGGGTGGGGGCGGGTTCACAGTACTTC. Translated, it gives CASSIDRVGAGSQYF. The variable domain in full, completed from reference TRBV28 and TRBJ2-7, reads DVKVTQSSRYLVKRTGEKVFLECVQDMDHENMFWYRQDPGLGLRLIYFSYDVKMKEKGDIPEGYSVSREKKERFSLILESASTNQTSMYLCASSIDRVGAGSQYFGPGTRLTVT.

The J gene is TRBJ1-4, the V gene TRBV4-1; 7 positions match TRBD1. Trimming took 3 bases from V and 6 from J; bases not matched to a gene: 19. This CDR3 is 19 amino acids long. Looked up from germline, CDR1 is MGHRA and CDR2 is YSYEKL. The CDR3 DNA reads as TGCGCCAGCAGCCAGGCCGAAGGGAGCCGGACAGGACGGGATGAAAAACTGTTTTTT. This gives the protein CASSQAEGSRTGRDEKLFF.

This clone appeared once. The rearrangement uses TRBV2 and TRBJ2-4, with D unclear. This CDR3 comprises 13 residues. The V end was cut by 6 bases, the J end by 4 bases, with 10 bases between. Germline V gene data show CDR1 as SNHLY and CDR2 as FYNNEI. CDR3 amino acids: CASRGLKKNIQYF. The CDR3 DNA reads as TGTGCCAGCAGGGGGTTGAAAAAAAACATTCAGTACTTC.

This clone has a handful of counts. The chain combines TRBV10-2 with TRBJ2-3; 12 bases line up with TRBD2. Losses at the gene ends were 6 bases for V and 3 bases for J; bases not matched to a gene: 4. The germline gives CDR1 WSHSY, CDR2 SAAADI. This CDR3 region has 15 residues. The CDR3, as DNA: TGCGCCAGCAGCCCGACTAGCGGGAGAACAGATACGCAGTATTTT. Translation gives CASSPTSGRTDTQYF.

This rearrangement joins TRBV5-1 to TRBJ2-5, with unresolved D. The tail of the sequence fits TRBJ2-7 better, so the J call may be wrong. Germline lookup yields CDR1 SGHRS and CDR2 YFSETQ. CDR3 size: 15 residues. CDR3 sequence (DNA): TGCGCCAGCAGCTTGGGGGTGGTAAGCTCCTACGAGCAGTACTTC. Its protein product is CASSLGVVSSYEQYF.

This clone was recorded once. The rearrangement links TRBV28 to TRBJ1-4; possibly TRBD1 for D (6 bases). Trimming pared 2 bases from V and 4 bases from J, leaving 11 bases between. The CDR3 loop spans 15 amino acids. Germline V gene lookup returns CDR1 MDHEN and CDR2 SYDVKM. DNA of the CDR3: TGTGCCAGCAGTTTAAGGGGGGAAATTAATGAAAAACTGTTTTTT. It encodes CASSLRGEINEKLFF.

The V and J genes are TRBV5-1 and TRBJ2-3; perhaps TRBD1 as D (5 bases). The germline V and J ends were trimmed by 0 bases and 2 bases, with 10 bases remaining between them. The germline V gene encodes CDR1 SGHRS and CDR2 YFSETQ. The CDR3 consists of 15 residues. CDR3 loop: CASSLDDSPTDTQYF. The CDR3 DNA follows: TGCGCCAGCAGCTTGGATGACAGTCCCACAGATACGCAGTATTTT.

The rearrangement joins TRBV5-1 to TRBJ1-2; a possible D gene is TRBD1 (6 bases). V dropped 3 bases and J dropped 8 bases, with 11 bases sitting between them. CDR1 is SGHRS, CDR2 YFSETQ, per germline. The CDR3 extends over 12 amino acids. The DNA of the CDR3 is TGCGCCAGCAGCTCACAGGGTCGCGGCTACACCTTC. This sequence encodes CASSSQGRGYTF.